One sample yielded the 19 T cell receptor beta chains listed below, sequenced in a study of immune cell composition in non-small cell lung cancer. Libraries were prepared by immunoSEQ multiplex PCR; TCRdb keeps only in-frame clonotypes and omits some of them. The sample consists of approximately 4,600 clones, 75% to 80% of them appearing once. The sequenced material came from lung tumor tissue. The source of these receptors is a human donor with non-small cell lung cancer.

This clone appeared a few times. J is TRBJ1-5 and V is TRBV18; tentative D call: TRBD1 (6 bases). The germline gives CDR1 KGHSH, CDR2 LQKENI. Trimming took off 5 bases at V and 0 bases at J, with 8 bases between the two ends. This CDR3 spans 14 amino acids. This CDR3 reads CASSADSSNQPQHF. DNA of the CDR3: TGTGCCAGCTCAGCGGACAGTAGCAATCAGCCCCAGCATTTT.

The V gene is TRBV30, the J gene TRBJ1-1; tentative D call: TRBD1 (5 bases). V shed 0 bases and J shed 0 bases, with 11 bases lying between them. This CDR3 comprises 15 residues. In germline, CDR1 is GTSNPN, CDR2 SVGIG (reference sequence). CDR3 region: CAWSVRGAVNTEAFF. The CDR3 DNA reads as TGTGCCTGGAGTGTACGTGGGGCCGTGAACACTGAAGCTTTCTTT.

This clone appeared a single time. The chain couples TRBV6-5 to TRBJ2-7; TRBD1 matches at 7 bases. Germline CDR1 is MNHEY and CDR2 is SVGAGI. The trim removed 0 bases at V and 2 bases at J, leaving 1 base unmatched. The CDR3 length is 14 residues. The CDR3 DNA reads as TGTGCCAGCAGTTACTCGGGACAGACCTACGAGCAGTACTTC. Amino acid sequence: CASSYSGQTYEQYF.

This clone came up once. CDR3 coding DNA: TGTGCCAGTAGCCTCAGGGTAAATCAGCCCCAGCATTTT. Translating gives CASSLRVNQPQHF. This sequence joins TRBV19 and TRBJ1-5; D possibly corresponds to TRBD1 (5 bases). V dropped 6 bases and J dropped 4 bases, with 10 bases sitting between them. Germline V lookup: CDR1 LNHDA, CDR2 SQIVND (reference sequence). This CDR3 comprises 13 residues.

This clone appeared a few times. This chain joins TRBV9 and TRBJ2-5; TRBD2 matches at 9 bases. The germline V gene encodes CDR1 SGDLS and CDR2 YYNGEE. Trimming took 0 bases from V and 1 from J; bases not matched to a gene: 4. There are 16 residues in the CDR3. CDR3: CASSVDPSGTQETQYF. CDR3 sequence (DNA): TGTGCCAGCAGCGTAGACCCTAGCGGGACCCAAGAGACCCAGTACTTC.

This clone was picked up one time. The chain couples TRBV7-2 to TRBJ1-3, with D uncertain. V was shortened by 4 bases and J by 4 bases, with 5 bases between the two germline ends. CDR3 length: 12 amino acids. Germline V gene data show CDR1 as SGHTA and CDR2 as FQGNSA. This CDR3 is CASSWQGNTIYF. DNA of the CDR3: TGTGCCAGCAGCTGGCAGGGAAACACCATATATTTT.

On this clone itself: Other DNA sequences in this specimen translate into the identical CDR3. The V and J genes are TRBV7-3 and TRBJ2-3; tentative D call: TRBD1 (6 bases). CDR3 length equals 15 residues. Germline values: CDR1 SGHTA, CDR2 FQGTGA. V was shortened by 1 base and J by 0 bases, with 8 bases between the two germline ends. CDR3 nucleotide sequence: TGTGCCAGCAGCTTAAGAGGACAGAGCACAGATACGCAGTATTTT. Protein: CASSLRGQSTDTQYF.

The chain couples TRBV6-6 to TRBJ2-7; tentatively, D is TRBD1 (5 bases). There are 13 residues in the CDR3. Germline CDR1 and CDR2: MNHNY and SVGAGI (reference sequence). Deletions cut 5 bases from V and 3 bases from J, with 11 bases between. CDR3 DNA: TGTGCCAGCAGTACTACAGGCCTCTACGAGCAGTACTTC. This sequence encodes CASSTTGLYEQYF.

V is TRBV18 and J is TRBJ1-6, with 10 bases identical to TRBD1. Germline values: CDR1 KGHSH, CDR2 LQKENI. With 2 bases clipped from V and 2 bases from J, the junction kept 12 bases outside the gene matches. This CDR3 is built from 20 residues. CDR3 sequence reads: CASSPGRGQGWWPYNSPLHF. The CDR3, as DNA: TGTGCCAGCTCACCAGGGAGGGGACAGGGGTGGTGGCCCTATAATTCACCCCTCCACTTT. The whole variable domain, remainder taken from reference TRBV18 and TRBJ1-6, is NAGVMQNPRHLVRRRGQEARLRCSPMKGHSHVYWYRQLPEEGLKFMVYLQKENIIDESGMPKERFSAEFPKEGPSILRIQQVVRGDSAAYFCASSPGRGQGWWPYNSPLHFGNGTRLTVT.

The CDR3 DNA follows: TGTGCCAGCAGTTTGGAGGTTGTCGAGACCCAGTACTTC. Encoded protein: CASSLEVVETQYF. The chain employs TRBV28 and TRBJ2-5; weak D call: TRBD2 (5 bases). This CDR3 is built from 13 residues. CDR1 is MDHEN, CDR2 SYDVKM, per germline. V lost 3 bases and J lost 5, with 10 bases in between.

The chain links TRBV7-2 to TRBJ2-1; possibly TRBD2 for D (6 bases). Per the germline V gene, CDR1 is SGHTA and CDR2 is FQGNSA. This CDR3 is 14 amino acids long. V lost 1 base and J 7 bases, leaving 11 bases between the germline ends. The CDR3 nucleotides are TGTGCCAGCAGCTTAGAATGGGGGGTGAATGAGCAGTTCTTC. Its protein is CASSLEWGVNEQFF.

This clone ranks as medium-sized. The V call is TRBV2, the J call TRBJ1-1, with D uncertain. The V end lost 7 bases, the J end lost 3 bases, and 18 bases lay between the germline ends. The CDR3 has 15 residues. Germline assignment: CDR1 SNHLY and CDR2 FYNNEI. The chain's CDR3 is CASKILRGWDTEAFF. DNA of the CDR3: TGTGCCAGCAAAATCCTCCGGGGTTGGGACACTGAAGCTTTCTTT.

The V and J genes are TRBV2 and TRBJ2-5; D is ambiguous. CDR3 length: 12 residues. Germline CDR1 is SNHLY and CDR2 is FYNNEI. With 4 bases removed from V and 4 bases from J, the gap between germline ends came to 7 bases. CDR3: CASSGAPETQYF. In nucleotides, the CDR3 is TGTGCCAGCAGTGGGGCCCCAGAGACCCAGTACTTC.

This chain joins TRBV2 and TRBJ2-6; D unclear. The V gene's germline CDR1 is SNHLY and CDR2 FYNNEI. There are 14 residues in the CDR3. V lost 6 bases to trimming and J lost 0 bases, with 6 bases between them. The CDR3 reads CASRRDSGANVLTF. CDR3 nucleotides: TGTGCCAGCAGGAGAGACTCTGGGGCCAACGTCCTGACTTTC.

This clone was counted once. CDR3 DNA sequence: TGTGCCAGCAGACGTAGGACTAGCGGACCCCTGAACACCGGGGAGCTGTTTTTT. Translation: CASRRRTSGPLNTGELFF. The V gene is TRBV5-6, the J gene TRBJ2-2; 10 nucleotides match TRBD2. Germline CDR1 and CDR2: SGHDT and YYEEEE. Trimming removed 5 bases from V and 1 base from J; junction bases left unmatched: 11. This CDR3 comprises 18 residues.

The genes are TRBV19 and TRBJ1-6; 8 bases line up with TRBD1. The germline gives CDR1 LNHDA, CDR2 SQIVND (reference sequence). This CDR3 is built from 16 residues. V dropped 3 bases and J dropped 8; count of bases not matched to a gene: 9. The CDR3 DNA reads TGTGCCAGTAGTATTGCGAGGACAGGGCGGCATTCACCCCTCCACTTT. Translated: CASSIARTGRHSPLHF.

The rearrangement joins TRBV11-3 to TRBJ2-5; D unresolved. This CDR3 contains 12 residues. Germline CDR1 and CDR2: SGHNT and YENEEA. V dropped 5 bases and J dropped 0 bases, with 4 bases sitting between them. The CDR3 DNA reads as TGTGCCAGCAGCCACAACCAAGAGACCCAGTACTTC. Its protein product is CASSHNQETQYF.

This chain joins TRBV28 and TRBJ1-5, with 9 bases identical to TRBD1. This CDR3 spans 15 amino acids. J gave up 2 bases and V 6 bases, and 5 bases lay outside the gene matches. Looked up from germline, CDR1 is MDHEN and CDR2 is SYDVKM. The CDR3 protein is CASRGQGIGNQPQHF. The CDR3 DNA follows: TGTGCCAGCAGGGGACAGGGTATTGGCAATCAGCCCCAGCATTTT.

This sequence joins TRBV4-2 and TRBJ1-2; no clear D gene. Between the trimmed V and J ends, which lost 0 bases and 9 bases, there was a span of 11 bases. The germline V gene encodes CDR1 LGHNA and CDR2 YNFKEQ. This CDR3 has 13 amino acids. Here the CDR3 DNA reads TGTGCCAGCAGCCAAGAAGGAGCACTGAGCTACACCTTC. This translates into CASSQEGALSYTF.